These 7 T cell receptor beta chains were all obtained from the same sample, sequenced in a study of molecular identifiers for immune sequencing clone quantification. TCRdb re-called the PCR reads with MiXCR, one entry per CDR3 protein. This table has about 640,000 distinct CDR3 sequences, just under 20% appearing once. The sample was naive CD8+ T cells from blood, with Jurkat cell RNA spiked in. Subset indicated: FACS-sorted CD8+CD4-CCR7+CD45RA+ naive T cells. All receptors come from a human donor in good health. Some libraries in this study had Jurkat cell RNA spiked in.

The chain links TRBV28 to TRBJ2-2; the D call may be TRBD1 or TRBD2 (5 bases each). Germline V gene lookup returns CDR1 MDHEN and CDR2 SYDVKM. This CDR3 comprises 15 residues. Trimming took off 3 bases at V and 6 bases at J, with 14 bases between the two ends. CDR3 loop: CASSFRGLGAGELFF. As DNA, the CDR3 is TGTGCCAGCAGTTTTCGGGGCCTGGGCGCCGGGGAGCTGTTTTTT.

This clonotype was counted ten times or more. The V and J genes are TRBV7-9 and TRBJ2-7, with 9 bases fitting TRBD2. The V gene's germline CDR1 is SEHNR and CDR2 FQNEAQ (reference sequence). Trimming cost V 5 bases and J 4 bases; bases outside gene matches: 9. The CDR3 has 15 amino acids. CDR3 residues: CASSPLAGEGYEQYF. As DNA, the CDR3 is TGTGCCAGCAGCCCTTTAGCGGGGGAGGGGTACGAGCAGTACTTC.

Comments on this clonotype: Since the CDR3 does not end with the conserved phenylalanine or tryptophan, this likely comes from a read error. The V gene is TRBV3-1, the J gene TRBJ2-3; D gene unclear. This CDR3 region has 13 residues. The germline V gene encodes CDR1 LGHDT and CDR2 YNNKEL (reference sequence). Trimming shortened V by 4 bases and J by 2 bases, and 7 bases separated the two germline ends. CDR3 nucleotides: TGTGCCAGCAGCCCCATTACCACAGATACGCAGTATTCT. Its translation: CASSPITTDTQYS.

The chain employs TRBV7-9 and TRBJ1-1; no firm D call. CDR3 length: 12 residues. V gave up 1 base and J gave up 11 bases, with 11 bases separating them. Germline V gene sequence: CDR1 SEHNR, CDR2 FQNEAQ (reference sequence). The CDR3 coding sequence is TGTGCCAGCAGCTTAGACGCCCTGGAGGCTTTCTTT. Translating gives CASSLDALEAFF.

This clonotype was seen repeatedly, ten times or more. This chain links TRBV6-5 with TRBJ2-3, with 10 bases that match TRBD2. The CDR3 extends over 16 amino acids. Germline lookup yields CDR1 MNHEY and CDR2 SVGAGI. The V segment lost 5 bases and the J segment 2 bases; nucleotides outside the gene matches: 7. For the CDR3, the DNA is TGTGCCAGCAGTAAAAATAGCGGGAGGTCCACAGATACGCAGTATTTT. Translation gives CASSKNSGRSTDTQYF.

Remarks on this clonotype: This may be a read error, as it is one base from a much larger clone. The chain combines TRBV4-3 with TRBJ2-3; no clear D gene. There are 11 residues in the CDR3. V was shortened by 6 bases and J by 10 bases, with 11 bases between the two germline ends. CDR1 LGHNA and CDR2 YSLEER come from the germline V gene. The CDR3 region is CASSQQDAQYF. As DNA, the CDR3 is TGCGCCAGCAGTCAGCAGGATGCGCAGTATTTT.

This clonotype was detected only a few times. The chain uses TRBV27 and TRBJ1-1; 8 bases agree with TRBD1. The CDR3 sequence is 14 residues long. Germline trimming cut 5 bases from V and 5 bases from J; bases unmatched to any gene: 7. Germline V CDR1 and CDR2: MNHEY, SMNVEV (reference sequence). CDR3 nucleotide sequence: TGTGCCAGCAGTGTCAGGGGGCAAGGGACTGAAGCTTTCTTT. Translating it yields CASSVRGQGTEAFF.